This entry describes one TCR beta chain. Its specificity is unknown. This sample stems from a study of T cell repertoires in cytomegalovirus infection. Study-level points and caveats: Cumulative frequency (of public TCR beta family members) identified carriers of CMV plus the relevant HLA.

TCRdb recomputed calls from the reads with MiXCR, one row per CDR3 protein. The sample holds about 400,000 distinct CDR3 sequences; around a sixth are singletons and the top ten take about 10%. The CDR3 spans 14 residues. The V end was cut by 2 bases, the J end by 2 bases, with 7 bases between. CDR1 is MGHRA, CDR2 YSYEKL, per germline. Source material: PBMCs. This TCR was recovered from a human donor in good health (CMV status not recorded). Some clones in this sample may be carry-over from other donors' samples. V gene TRBV4-1 combines with J gene TRBJ1-5, with D possibly TRBD1 on 5 matching bases. For the CDR3, the DNA is TGCGCCAGCAGCCAACTGGGGGGCAATCAGCCCCAGCATTTT. Translation: CASSQLGGNQPQHF.